The clone carrying this T cell receptor beta chain was detected a few times. This entry belongs to a study of T-cell memory formation after mild COVID-19. Constant-segment primers and 5'RACE yielded cDNA libraries for TCR alpha and TCR beta, each carrying sample barcodes and UMIs. MiXCR, applied by TCRdb to the 5' RACE reads, yields one record per CDR3 protein. Of around 55,000 distinct CDR3 sequences listed, more than 8% are singletons. The CDR3 extends over 15 amino acids. CDR1 and CDR2 from the germline V gene are SGHTA and FQGNSA. With V trimmed by 5 bases and J by 6 bases, 10 bases remained unmatched.

V gene TRBV7-2 combines with J gene TRBJ2-3, with 8 bases identical to TRBD2. The sequenced material came from PBMCs or a T cell subset sorted from them (not recorded which). This clonotype was obtained from a man between 18 and 35 years old who had mild COVID-19 (a few samples of this study predate the infection). Cell type and time point are not known. The DNA of the CDR3 is TGTGCCAGCAGCCTCGGGGGACTAGTTAGGGATACGCAGTATTTT. It yields the protein CASSLGGLVRDTQYF.